Below, 27 T cell receptor beta chains from the same sample are listed, as sequenced in a study of blood T cell repertoires in COVID-19. Sequencing used immunoSEQ multiplex PCR; TCRdb keeps in-frame clones, though not all of them. Of roughly 300,000 clones in the sample, 70% to 85% are singletons; the top ten hold around 1.6%. Sequencing was done on a sample of peripheral blood. These receptor sequences come from a human donor with COVID-19, enrolled during active disease. The donor label of this sample is uncertain.

The J gene is TRBJ2-7, the V gene TRBV19; perhaps TRBD1 as D (5 bases). Germline V gene sequence: CDR1 LNHDA, CDR2 SQIVND (reference sequence). The CDR3 has 14 residues. The CDR3, as DNA: TGTGTACGCGCAAGGGTTGGGGCTCACTACGAGCAGTACTTC. Translated, it gives CVRARVGAHYEQYF.

This chain links TRBV27 with TRBJ2-1, with 11 bases that match TRBD2. V was pared by 6 bases and J by 3 bases, with 4 bases of the junction left unmatched. Germline CDR1 is MNHEY and CDR2 is SMNVEV (reference sequence). The CDR3 length is 15 residues. CDR3 in amino acids: CASRSSGRNYNEQFF. As DNA, the CDR3 is TGTGCCAGCAGGTCTAGCGGGAGGAACTACAATGAGCAGTTCTTC.

This rearrangement joins TRBV30 to TRBJ1-5; no clear D gene. CDR1 is GTSNPN and CDR2 is SVGIG in the germline V gene (reference sequence). Trimming took 3 bases from V and 3 from J, leaving 9 bases between them. This CDR3 spans 13 amino acids. The CDR3 loop reads CAWSYSDNQPQHF. The DNA for the CDR3 is TGTGCCTGGAGCTACAGTGACAATCAGCCCCAGCATTTT.

The J gene is TRBJ1-2, the V gene TRBV29-1; 9 bases match TRBD1. The CDR3 is 14 amino acids. CDR1 and CDR2 (germline): SQVTM, ANQGSEA. For the CDR3, the DNA is TGCAGTGTAACAGGGGGCGGATCTAACTATGGCTACACCTTC. Amino acid sequence: CSVTGGGSNYGYTF.

The V call is TRBV27, the J call TRBJ2-7, with 9 bases fitting TRBD1. The CDR3 has 14 residues. V shed 5 bases, J shed 3 bases, and the junction held 5 bases outside the gene matches. Germline lookup yields CDR1 MNHEY and CDR2 SMNVEV (reference sequence). CDR3 sequence reads: CASSGDRALYEQYF. The CDR3 bases are TGTGCCAGCAGTGGGGACAGGGCCCTCTACGAGCAGTACTTC.

This rearrangement joins TRBV27 to TRBJ1-1, with 8 bases aligning to TRBD1. The CDR3 consists of 13 residues. Germline V gives CDR1 MNHEY, CDR2 SMNVEV (reference sequence). Trimming cost V 2 bases and J 9 bases; bases outside gene matches: 5. The CDR3 loop reads CASSLGRQGKAFF. CDR3 bases: TGTGCCAGCAGTTTAGGAAGACAGGGGAAAGCTTTCTTT.

The V gene is TRBV4-3, the J gene TRBJ1-1; 9 nucleotides align to TRBD1. The CDR3 sequence is 13 residues long. The V and J ends lost 0 bases and 11 bases, in that order; junction bases with no gene match: 4. CDR1 is LGHNA, CDR2 YSLEER, per germline. CDR3 in amino acids: CASSQDRTGVAFF. The CDR3 DNA reads TGCGCCAGCAGCCAAGATAGGACAGGGGTTGCTTTCTTT.

The chain links TRBV6-5 to TRBJ1-1; TRBD1 matches 7 bases. The CDR3 sequence is 14 residues long. Germline-derived CDR1 and CDR2 are MNHEY and SVGAGI. Trimming removed 6 bases from V and 0 bases from J; junction bases left unmatched: 4. In nucleotides, the CDR3 is TGTGCCAGCAGAGAGACAGGGTTGAACACTGAAGCTTTCTTT. It specifies CASRETGLNTEAFF.

The chain has TRBV28 and TRBJ1-1; 9 nucleotides line up with TRBD1. This CDR3 is built from 14 residues. The trim removed 7 bases at V and 1 base at J, leaving 4 bases unmatched. CDR1 MDHEN and CDR2 SYDVKM come from the germline V gene. The CDR3 nucleotides read TGTGCCAGCACCCTGACAGGGGGGAACACTGAAGCTTTCTTT. Translating it yields CASTLTGGNTEAFF.

This chain uses TRBV19 with TRBJ2-5; TRBD2 might be the D (6 bases). Germline assignment: CDR1 LNHDA and CDR2 SQIVND (reference sequence). The CDR3 extends over 15 amino acids. V lost 1 base to trimming and J lost 2 bases, with 11 bases between them. The CDR3 DNA reads as TGTGCCAGTAGTATAGGGGGTAGCGGTCAAGAGACCCAGTACTTC. Protein product: CASSIGGSGQETQYF.

The J gene is TRBJ2-7, the V gene TRBV20-1, with 14 bases fitting TRBD2. V shed 3 bases and J 0 bases; nucleotides not matched to a gene: 4. Germline-derived CDR1 and CDR2 are DFQATT and SNEGSKA (reference sequence). This CDR3 spans 16 amino acids. CDR3 sequence reads: CSASGTSGGSSYEQYF. The CDR3 coding sequence is TGCAGTGCTAGTGGGACTAGCGGGGGTAGCTCCTACGAGCAGTACTTC.

CDR3 bases: TGTGCCAGCAGCTTCTCCGCGGGCTACGAGCAGTACTTC. The encoded protein is CASSFSAGYEQYF. This chain connects TRBV7-2 to TRBJ2-7; tentatively, D is TRBD2 (5 bases). The germline CDR1 and CDR2 sequences are SGHTA and FQGNSA. V gave up 3 bases and J gave up 3 bases, with 9 bases separating them. The CDR3 covers 13 residues.

This clone was observed a few times. The sample holds other DNA sequences that translate to the same CDR3. V usage is TRBV7-2 and J usage is TRBJ2-7; possibly TRBD1 for D (5 bases). Deletions cut 0 bases from V and 0 bases from J, with 6 bases between. This CDR3 has 14 residues. The germline V gene has CDR1 SGHTA and CDR2 FQGNSA. The CDR3 nucleotides are TGTGCCAGCAGCTTAGCAGGGGTCTCCTACGAGCAGTACTTC. It codes for CASSLAGVSYEQYF.

The chain combines TRBV19 with TRBJ2-7, with 14 bases that match TRBD2. J was trimmed by 5 bases and V by 5 bases; bases with no gene match: 8. The CDR3 extends over 16 amino acids. Germline CDR1 and CDR2: LNHDA and SQIVND (reference sequence). The CDR3 loop reads CASSGGLAGGFHEQYF. CDR3 bases: TGTGCCAGTAGTGGTGGACTAGCGGGAGGATTCCACGAGCAGTACTTC.

J is TRBJ1-4 and V is TRBV19; no clear D. The germline CDR1 and CDR2 sequences are LNHDA and SQIVND (reference sequence). The CDR3 covers 15 residues. The V gene lost 5 bases and the J gene lost 8 bases, with 18 bases spanning the gap. The CDR3 DNA follows: TGTGCCAGTAGTGCACCGGGAGCCGCGGGGGAAAAACTGTTTTTT. Its protein product is CASSAPGAAGEKLFF.

The V and J genes are TRBV6-5 and TRBJ2-4, with 7 bases identical to TRBD1. The germline V gene encodes CDR1 MNHEY and CDR2 SVGAGI. V shed 7 bases and J 8 bases; nucleotides not matched to a gene: 8. The CDR3 contains 13 residues. The CDR3 coding sequence is TGTGCCAGCAACCCTACAGGGACAGACATTCAGTACTTC. Protein product: CASNPTGTDIQYF.

The rearrangement joins TRBV9 to TRBJ1-1, with 7 nucleotides matching TRBD1. Unmatched junction bases numbered 8, after V lost 3 bases and J lost 0 bases. Germline CDR1 SGDLS, CDR2 YYNGEE. The CDR3 loop spans 16 amino acids. The CDR3 reads CASSATPDRLNTEAFF. In DNA, the CDR3 is TGTGCCAGCAGCGCCACCCCGGACAGGCTGAACACTGAAGCTTTCTTT.

The chain joins TRBV6-2 or TRBV6-3 to TRBJ1-2, with D perhaps matching TRBD1 (6 bases). The germline CDR1 and CDR2 sequences are MNHEY and SVGEGT. V was pared by 0 bases and J by 8 bases, with 13 bases between. The CDR3 contains 14 residues. CDR3 residues: CASSYSNGQFGYTF. The DNA for the CDR3 is TGTGCCAGCAGTTACTCGAATGGACAGTTCGGCTACACCTTC.

This clone appeared a single time. The chain couples TRBV27 to TRBJ2-3, with D perhaps TRBD1 (6 bases). Germline-derived CDR1 and CDR2 are MNHEY and SMNVEV (reference sequence). Trimming left V 5 bases short and J 2 bases short, with 11 bases between. The length of the CDR3 is 14 residues. The CDR3 loop reads CASSLQGTTDTQYF. The CDR3 region has the DNA TGTGCCAGCAGTCTACAGGGTACCACAGATACGCAGTATTTT.

The chain carries TRBV9 and TRBJ1-6; TRBD1 might be the D (5 bases). CDR1 SGDLS and CDR2 YYNGEE come from the germline V gene. The V and J ends lost 0 bases and 6 bases respectively, with 7 bases between them. The CDR3 totals 14 residues. The CDR3 spells CASSVAGINSPLHF. Here the CDR3 DNA reads TGTGCCAGCAGCGTAGCAGGGATTAATTCACCCCTCCACTTT.

The chain couples TRBV6-6 to TRBJ2-7; D unresolved. The CDR3 extends over 13 amino acids. Trimming took off 3 bases at V and 1 base at J, with 7 bases between the two ends. CDR1 is MNHNY, CDR2 SVGAGI, per germline (reference sequence). CDR3 loop: CASSYGPSYEQYF. In DNA form, the CDR3 reads TGTGCCAGCAGTTATGGGCCGTCCTACGAGCAGTACTTC.

This chain links TRBV30 with TRBJ1-5; D perhaps matches TRBD1 (6 bases). V was trimmed by 4 bases and J by 2 bases, leaving 9 bases between them. The CDR3 spans 13 residues. Per the germline V gene, CDR1 is GTSNPN and CDR2 is SVGIG (reference sequence). CDR3 loop: CAWKQGRNQPQHF. CDR3 in DNA: TGTGCCTGGAAACAGGGCCGCAATCAGCCCCAGCATTTT.

The chain carries TRBV3-1 (or the pseudogene TRBV3-2) and TRBJ1-1, with 8 bases lining up with TRBD1. J was trimmed by 5 bases and V by 3 bases; bases with no gene match: 11. The CDR3 is made up of 16 amino acids. CDR1 is LGHDT, CDR2 YNNKEL, per germline (reference sequence). The CDR3 nucleotides read TGTGCCAGCAGCCAGGAGAGACAGGGGAAGGCAACTGAAGCTTTCTTT. It codes for CASSQERQGKATEAFF.

This chain connects TRBV18 to TRBJ2-7, with 10 bases lining up with TRBD2. Germline V gene sequence: CDR1 KGHSH, CDR2 LQKENI. The CDR3 has 16 residues. V was clipped by 0 bases and J by 7 bases; unmatched bases: 9. CDR3 DNA: TGTGCCAGCTCACCACCGTCGGCTAGCGGGAGCGGAGAGCAGTACTTC. This sequence encodes CASSPPSASGSGEQYF.

As to this clone: No DNA is shown, since the ends of the CDR3 on it are uncertain; the CDR3 is the one TCRdb lists. The chain carries TRBV5-1 and TRBJ2-7; the listed D gene, TRBD2, was not tested against the DNA. CDR1 is SGHRS and CDR2 is YFSETQ in the germline V gene. The CDR3 has 16 amino acids, counting both end residues. The CDR3 spells CASMRQQLGSDYEQYF.

In its sample, this clone was seen a few times. This sequence joins TRBV30 and TRBJ2-7; TRBD1 agrees at 7 bases. The CDR3 is made up of 14 amino acids. Germline V gene data show CDR1 as GTSNPN and CDR2 as SVGIG (reference sequence). J gave up 1 base and V 2 bases, and 5 bases lay outside the gene matches. CDR3 sequence (DNA): TGTGCCTGGAGTCAACAGGGGACATCCTACGAGCAGTACTTC. Translated: CAWSQQGTSYEQYF.

This clone occurred once. V is TRBV10-1 and J is TRBJ2-3, with a possible D match to TRBD2 (6 bases). This CDR3 is 15 amino acids long. Germline CDR1 is WNHNN and CDR2 is SYGVQD (reference sequence). V dropped 4 bases and J dropped 6 bases, with 17 bases sitting between them. The CDR3: CASSGPGGPGDTQYF. CDR3 nucleotides: TGCGCCAGCAGTGGCCCCGGAGGGCCGGGGGATACGCAGTATTTT.